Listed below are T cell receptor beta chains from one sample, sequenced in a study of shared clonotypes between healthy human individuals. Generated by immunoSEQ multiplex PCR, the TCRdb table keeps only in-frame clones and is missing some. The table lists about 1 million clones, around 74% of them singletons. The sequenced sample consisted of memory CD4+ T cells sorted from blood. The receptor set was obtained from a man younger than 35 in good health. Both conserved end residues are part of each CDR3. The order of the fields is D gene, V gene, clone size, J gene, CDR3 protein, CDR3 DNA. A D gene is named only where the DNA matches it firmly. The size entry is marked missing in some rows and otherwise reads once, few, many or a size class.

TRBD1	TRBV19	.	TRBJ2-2	CASYDRATGELFF	TGTGCCAGCTACGACAGGGCCACCGGGGAGCTGTTTTTT
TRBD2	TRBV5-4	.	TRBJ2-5	CASSLRSGGFQETQYF	TGTGCCAGCAGCTTGCGTAGCGGGGGTTTTCAAGAGACCCAGTACTTC
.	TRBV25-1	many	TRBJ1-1	CASSEFTRKGRVTEAFF	TGTGCCAGCAGTGAATTTACCCGGAAGGGCCGGGTCACTGAAGCTTTCTTT
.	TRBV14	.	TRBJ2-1	CASSQQKINEQFF	TGTGCCAGCAGCCAACAGAAGATCAATGAGCAGTTCTTC
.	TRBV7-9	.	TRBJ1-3	CASSLAGGPAGNTIYF	TGTGCCAGCAGCTTAGCGGGGGGCCCGGCTGGAAACACCATATATTTT
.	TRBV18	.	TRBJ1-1	CASSPTKGSPEAFF	TGTGCCAGCTCACCTACCAAGGGGTCCCCTGAAGCTTTCTTT
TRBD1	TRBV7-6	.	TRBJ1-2	CASSLSSGTGYDGYTF	TGTGCCAGCAGCCTTTCCTCCGGGACAGGGTACGACGGCTACACCTTC
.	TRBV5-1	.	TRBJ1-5	CASSMTGDQPQHF	TGCGCCAGCAGTATGACGGGGGATCAGCCCCAGCATTTT
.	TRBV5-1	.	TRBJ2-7	CASSLVSGGGNEQYF	TGCGCCAGCAGCTTGGTCTCTGGGGGCGGCAACGAGCAGTACTTC
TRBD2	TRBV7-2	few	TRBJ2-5	CASSLVTSGSTQTQYF	TGTGCCAGCAGCTTAGTAACTAGCGGGAGTACACAGACCCAGTACTTC
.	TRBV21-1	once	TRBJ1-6	CASRTRGRGSYNSPLHF	TGTGCCAGCAGAACCCGAGGCAGAGGCTCCTATAATTCACCCCTCCACTTT
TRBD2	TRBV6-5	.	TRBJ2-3	CASRIAGLTDTQYF	TGTGCCAGCAGGATAGCGGGGTTGACAGATACGCAGTATTTT
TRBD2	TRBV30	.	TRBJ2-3	CAWSGGGRSADTQYF	TGTGCCTGGAGTGGAGGCGGGAGGTCCGCAGATACGCAGTATTTT
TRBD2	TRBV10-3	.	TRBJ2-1	CAISESGGGYNEQFF	TGTGCCATCAGTGAGAGCGGGGGCGGCTACAATGAGCAGTTCTTC
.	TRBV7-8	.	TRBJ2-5	CASSAKRVRQETQYF	TGTGCCAGCAGCGCAAAACGGGTTCGACAAGAGACCCAGTACTTC
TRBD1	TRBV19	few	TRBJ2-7	CAPGQPDEQYF	TGTGCCCCGGGACAGCCGGACGAGCAGTACTTC
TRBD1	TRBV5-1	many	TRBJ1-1	CASSPGTGNTEAFF	TGCGCCAGCAGCCCCGGGACAGGGAACACTGAAGCTTTCTTT
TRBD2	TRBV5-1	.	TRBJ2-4	CASSLDPGLAGVKNIQYF	TGCGCCAGCAGCTTGGATCCCGGACTAGCGGGGGTAAAAAACATTCAGTACTTC
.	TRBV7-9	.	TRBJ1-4	CASSAGTTNEKLFF	TGTGCCAGCAGCGCCGGGACAACTAATGAAAAACTGTTTTTT
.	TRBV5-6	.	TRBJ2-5	CASSEGLGETQYF	TGTGCCAGCAGCGAGGGTTTAGGAGAGACCCAGTACTTC
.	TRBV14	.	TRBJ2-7	CASSQETFRLYEQYF	TGTGCCAGCAGCCAAGAGACGTTTCGACTTTACGAGCAGTACTTC
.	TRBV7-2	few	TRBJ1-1	CASSLARVITEAFF	TGTGCCAGCAGCTTAGCGCGGGTTATCACTGAAGCTTTCTTT
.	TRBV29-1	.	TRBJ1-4	CSAQEGTATNEKLFF	TGCAGCGCCCAGGAAGGTACCGCAACTAATGAAAAACTGTTTTTT
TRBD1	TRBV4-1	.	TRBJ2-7	CASSQGTGGNEQYF	TGCGCCAGCAGCCAAGGGACAGGGGGCAACGAGCAGTACTTC
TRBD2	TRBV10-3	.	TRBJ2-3	CAISGTSGGAFDTQYF	TGTGCCATCAGTGGAACTAGCGGGGGGGCATTTGATACGCAGTATTTT
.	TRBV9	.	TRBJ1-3	CASSSTVGNTIYF	TGTGCCAGCAGCTCGACGGTTGGAAACACCATATATTTT
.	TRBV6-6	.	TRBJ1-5	CASSGGRGNQPQHF	TGTGCCAGCAGTGGGGGTAGGGGCAATCAGCCCCAGCATTTT
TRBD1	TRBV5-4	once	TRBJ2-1	CASSLGGQGHNEQFF	TGTGCCAGCAGCTTGGGTGGACAGGGCCACAATGAGCAGTTCTTC
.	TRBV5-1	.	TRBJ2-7	CASSLEGFSYEQYF	TGCGCCAGCAGCTTGGAGGGCTTCTCCTACGAGCAGTACTTC
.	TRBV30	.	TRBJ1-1	CAWSVRGSNTEAFF	TGTGCCTGGAGTGTACGGGGATCGAACACTGAAGCTTTCTTT
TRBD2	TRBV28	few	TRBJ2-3	CASSPRGVADTQYF	TGTGCCAGCAGTCCCCGGGGGGTCGCAGATACGCAGTATTTT
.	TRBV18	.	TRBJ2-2	CASSPRTANTGELFF	TGTGCCAGCTCACCCCGGACCGCGAACACCGGGGAGCTGTTTTTT
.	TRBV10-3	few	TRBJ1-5	CAISDPEFRGNQPQHF	TGTGCCATCAGTGACCCAGAGTTTCGGGGCAATCAGCCCCAGCATTTT
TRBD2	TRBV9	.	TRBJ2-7	CASSAGSGGNNEQYF	TGTGCCAGCAGCGCCGGTAGCGGGGGAAACAACGAGCAGTACTTC
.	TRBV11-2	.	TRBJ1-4	CASSLGDVGREKLFF	TGTGCCAGCAGCTTAGGAGATGTGGGAAGGGAAAAACTGTTTTTT
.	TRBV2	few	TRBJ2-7	CASSGGWTDSYLSYEQYF	TGTGCCAGCAGTGGGGGGTGGACGGACAGCTACCTTTCCTACGAGCAGTACTTC
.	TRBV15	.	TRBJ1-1	CATSTMDSLNTEAFF	TGTGCCACCAGCACCATGGACAGTTTGAACACTGAAGCTTTCTTT
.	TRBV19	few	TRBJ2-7	CAAPSEQYF	TGTGCCGCCCCATCAGAGCAGTACTTC
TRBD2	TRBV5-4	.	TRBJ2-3	CASSLAGGGADTQYF	TGTGCCAGCAGCTTAGCGGGAGGGGGTGCAGATACGCAGTATTTT
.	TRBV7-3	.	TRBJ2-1	CASSSRGASYNEQFF	TGTGCCAGCAGCTCAAGGGGGGCCTCCTACAATGAGCAGTTCTTC
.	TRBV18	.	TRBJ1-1	CASSPRAGKGTEAFF	TGTGCCAGCTCACCAAGGGCAGGGAAAGGTACTGAAGCTTTCTTT
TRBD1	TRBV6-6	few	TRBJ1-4	CASSTGQFNEKLFF	TGTGCCAGCAGTACGGGACAGTTTAATGAAAAACTGTTTTTT
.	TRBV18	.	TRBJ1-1	CASSPGMGGLNTEAFF	TGTGCCAGCTCACCAGGGATGGGGGGACTGAACACTGAAGCTTTCTTT
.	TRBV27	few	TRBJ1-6	CASSLSVGLMGSPLHF	TGTGCCAGCAGTTTATCGGTGGGACTTATGGGATCACCCCTCCACTTT
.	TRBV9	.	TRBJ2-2	CASSVRDGGRELFF	TGTGCCAGCAGCGTCCGGGACGGTGGGAGGGAGCTGTTTTTT
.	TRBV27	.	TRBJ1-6	CASRSYRQAYSYNSPLHF	TGTGCCAGCAGATCCTACCGACAGGCTTACTCCTATAATTCACCCCTCCACTTT
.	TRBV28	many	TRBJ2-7	CASRPNGRTLYEQYF	TGTGCCAGCAGGCCCAATGGCAGGACCTTGTACGAGCAGTACTTC
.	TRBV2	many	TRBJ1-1	CASSENTNTEAFF	TGTGCCAGCAGTGAGAACACCAACACTGAAGCTTTCTTT
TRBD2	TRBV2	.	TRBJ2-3	CASSGRTSGGRDTQYF	TGTGCCAGCAGTGGACGGACTAGCGGGGGGAGGGATACGCAGTATTTT
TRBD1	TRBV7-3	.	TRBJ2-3	CASIFWDSSWYF	TGTGCCAGCATCTTCTGGGACAGTTCGTGGTATTTT
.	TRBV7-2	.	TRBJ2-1	CASSLASLIGEQFF	TGTGCCAGCAGCTTAGCGTCACTAATCGGTGAGCAGTTCTTC
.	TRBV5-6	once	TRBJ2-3	CASGNGILRTDTQYF	TGTGCCAGTGGAAATGGGATTTTGAGAACAGATACGCAGTATTTT
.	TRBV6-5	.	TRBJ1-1	CASSYSTGGAATEAFF	TGTGCCAGCAGTTACTCGACGGGGGGCGCGGCCACTGAAGCTTTCTTT
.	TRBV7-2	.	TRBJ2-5	CASSPRGQETQYF	TGTGCCAGCAGCCCGCGGGGCCAAGAGACCCAGTACTTC
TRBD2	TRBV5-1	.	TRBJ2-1	CASSRTGGASYNEQFF	TGCGCCAGCAGCAGGACCGGGGGGGCTTCCTACAATGAGCAGTTCTTC